This TCR beta chain comes out of a study of blood T cell repertoires in COVID-19. For the study at large: The cDNA or gDNA used as material had been derived from T cells, B-cell-depleted T cells, or PBMCs.

Authors' processing steps: The assay estimated nucleated cells by amplifying reference gene primers. The repertoire was sequenced with immunoSEQ multiplex PCR; TCRdb's copy has only in-frame clones and lacks some. That table gives V, J and clone size, and the DNA gave D and trimming. In the table there are roughly 220,000 clones, around 86% of which are singletons. Participants were aged about 18 to 100 years, lived in under 25 US areas, and enrolled virtually. Cohort allocation depended upon clinical history that participants reported. Material: PBMCs or T cells enriched from blood (not recorded which). The sequence came from a woman aged 40 to 55 with acute COVID-19.

The CDR3 region has the DNA TGTGCCACCAGTGACCCAGGACAGGGGGCGAACCAGCCCCAGCATTTT. It translates to CATSDPGQGANQPQHF. The V and J genes are TRBV24-1 and TRBJ1-5; TRBD1 agrees at 11 bases. Per the germline V gene, CDR1 is KGHDR and CDR2 is SFDVKD. This CDR3 has 16 residues. The J segment lost 7 bases and the V segment lost 4 bases, leaving 8 bases of the junction unmatched.